The 2 T cell receptor beta chains below come from one sample, sequenced in a study of T cell changes during pregnancy in multiple sclerosis. Generated by immunoSEQ multiplex PCR, the TCRdb table keeps only in-frame clones and is missing some. The sample includes 50,000 or so clones, 85% to 95% seen only once; the top ten take around 0.76%. This sample comprised CD4+ T cells from peripheral blood mononuclear cells, obtained in the third trimester of pregnancy. All receptors come from a female donor with multiple sclerosis, enrolled in a pregnancy study.

The chain has TRBV9 and TRBJ1-5, with TRBD1 as a possible D gene (6 bases). The CDR3 has 15 residues. Trimming took 3 bases from V and 7 from J, leaving 17 bases between them. CDR1 and CDR2 (germline): SGDLS, YYNGEE. This CDR3 is CASSATAGGHQPQHF. As DNA, the CDR3 is TGTGCCAGCAGCGCGACGGCGGGGGGGCACCAGCCCCAGCATTTT.

CDR3 sequence: CASSFRDRGYGYTF. DNA for the CDR3: TGTGCCAGCAGTTTCCGGGACAGGGGTTATGGCTACACCTTC. The chain has TRBV6-5 and TRBJ1-2; 10 bases are shared with TRBD1. Germline values: CDR1 MNHEY, CDR2 SVGAGI. V shed 4 bases, J shed 5 bases, and the junction held 4 bases outside the gene matches. The length of the CDR3 is 14 residues.